Listed here is a single T cell receptor beta chain. Original processing methods: How many nucleated cells were present was estimated from reference gene primer amplification. Sequencing was performed with immunoSEQ multiplex PCR; in TCRdb, only in-frame clones are kept and a portion is missing. That table gives V, J and clone size, and the DNA gave D and trimming. Of about 490,000 clones in the sample, 70% to 90% are singletons; the top ten hold 3.2%. This record belongs to a study of blood T cell repertoires in COVID-19. Study at large: COVID-19 samples collected from the United States, Italy and Spain covered acute and convalescent phases. PBMCs, B-cell-depleted T cells, or T cells were the source of the cDNA or gDNA that made up the material.

This CDR3 contains 14 residues. The germline gives CDR1 LNHNV, CDR2 YYDKDF (reference sequence). Between the trimmed V and J ends, which lost 5 bases and 2 bases, there was a span of 12 bases. The chain joins TRBV15 to TRBJ2-5; a weak D match, TRBD2 (6 bases). The sequence came from a human donor in a cohort sampled during active COVID-19. Sequenced input: peripheral blood. The DNA for the CDR3 is TGTGCCACCAGCTGGCACCGGGAGCAAGAGACCCAGTACTTC. Amino acids: CATSWHREQETQYF.